The clone carrying this T cell receptor beta chain was seen more than once but under ten times. Its antigen is as yet unknown. CDR1 is SQVTM and CDR2 is ANQGSEA in the germline V gene. The J segment lost 2 bases and the V segment lost 7 bases, leaving 4 bases of the junction unmatched. This CDR3 spans 12 amino acids. The data belong to a study of T-cell memory formation after mild COVID-19. In the study overall: TCR clusters were mostly confined to one donor each. Study observations and caveats: Mainly CM and EM harbored the contracting CD4+ clones; mainly EMRA harbored the CD8+ ones.

TCRdb reprocessed the 5' RACE reads via MiXCR and lists one record per CDR3 protein. The data hold roughly 500,000 distinct CDR3 sequences, with approximately 20% observed a single time. The chain employs TRBV29-1 and TRBJ1-1, with 7 bases matching TRBD1. The receptor was derived from an adult woman who had mild COVID-19 (a few samples of this study predate the infection). Cell type and time point are not known. Sequenced input: PBMCs or a T cell subset sorted from them (not recorded which). Written as DNA, the CDR3 is TGCAGCGGACGGGACAGCAACACTGAAGCTTTCTTT. Translation: CSGRDSNTEAFF.